What follows are 20 T cell receptor beta chains derived from one specimen sequenced in a study of cytomegalovirus exposure and HLA in healthy donors. The PCR was carried out with 60 Vbeta primers and 13 Jbeta primers. The method was immunoSEQ multiplex PCR; TCRdb's version includes in-frame clones alone and lacks a portion of them. The sample holds approximately 90,000 clones, around 8% seen once. Sequenced input: PBMCs. Every receptor here comes from a man aged 50 or older in good health and CMV-seronegative.

The chain combines TRBV28 with TRBJ1-2, with D uncertain. Germline CDR1 and CDR2: MDHEN and SYDVKM. The V end was cut by 5 bases, the J end by 0 bases, with 13 bases between. There are 15 residues in the CDR3. The CDR3 spells CASSGVIVPNYGYTF. The CDR3 nucleotides read TGTGCCAGCAGTGGAGTGATCGTGCCTAACTATGGCTACACCTTC.

This sequence joins TRBV28 and TRBJ2-2; the D gene is possibly TRBD2 (5 bases). Germline values: CDR1 MDHEN, CDR2 SYDVKM. The CDR3 extends over 15 amino acids. V shed 4 bases and J shed 4 bases, with 13 bases lying between them. CDR3 in amino acids: CASSSAGVFTGELFF. In nucleotides, the CDR3 is TGTGCCAGCAGTTCGGCCGGGGTTTTCACCGGGGAGCTGTTTTTT. Drawing the rest from reference TRBV28 and TRBJ2-2, the complete variable domain is DVKVTQSSRYLVKRTGEKVFLECVQDMDHENMFWYRQDPGLGLRLIYFSYDVKMKEKGDIPEGYSVSREKKERFSLILESASTNQTSMYLCASSSAGVFTGELFFGEGSRLTVL.

This clone was picked up a small number of times. The J gene is TRBJ2-1, the V gene TRBV5-4, with 11 bases lining up with TRBD2. V shed 5 bases, J shed 5 bases, and the junction held 6 bases outside the gene matches. The length of the CDR3 is 15 residues. From germline, CDR1 is SGHNT and CDR2 YYREEE (reference sequence). The CDR3 region is CASRAGTSGDNEQFF. CDR3 DNA sequence: TGTGCCAGCAGGGCAGGGACTAGCGGAGACAATGAGCAGTTCTTC.

This clone has more than one count but fewer than ten. The J gene is TRBJ2-7, the V gene TRBV6-6; D perhaps matches TRBD1 (8 bases). CDR3 length: 15 residues. V lost 7 bases and J 5 bases, leaving 21 bases between the germline ends. The V gene's germline CDR1 is MNHNY and CDR2 SVGAGI (reference sequence). The CDR3 sequence: CASTLQGGTADEQYF. The CDR3 DNA is TGTGCCAGCACCCTACAGGGGGGGACGGCGGACGAGCAGTACTTC.

The V call is TRBV5-5, the J call TRBJ2-5; D gene ambiguous. Trimming left V 3 bases short and J 2 bases short, with 8 bases between. This CDR3 is 13 amino acids long. Germline values: CDR1 SGHKS, CDR2 YYEKEE (reference sequence). DNA of the CDR3: TGTGCCAGCAGCTCTAGAACACAAGAGACCCAGTACTTC. It translates to CASSSRTQETQYF.

This clone has only a few counts. The rearrangement joins TRBV28 to TRBJ1-1; 8 positions match TRBD1. Germline trimming cut 3 bases from V and 4 bases from J; bases unmatched to any gene: 4. Germline V gene lookup returns CDR1 MDHEN and CDR2 SYDVKM. CDR3 length: 14 residues. As DNA, the CDR3 is TGTGCCAGCAGTTTTTTACAGGGGGGCACTGAAGCTTTCTTT. This encodes CASSFLQGGTEAFF.

In this sample, this clone turned up many times. The V call is TRBV11-2, the J call TRBJ1-4, with D possibly being TRBD1 (6 bases). The CDR3 runs 15 residues. The germline V gene has CDR1 SGHAT and CDR2 FQNNGV. Trimming removed 5 bases at V and 6 bases at J, with 16 bases between. The CDR3 sequence is CASSEGQLSDEKLFF. The CDR3 DNA follows: TGTGCCAGCAGCGAAGGACAGCTAAGTGATGAAAAACTGTTTTTT.

This clone was observed a few times. V gene TRBV27 combines with J gene TRBJ2-1, with D possibly TRBD2 on 5 matching bases. This CDR3 is built from 15 residues. Trimming stripped 2 bases from V and 12 bases from J, with 20 bases between. CDR1 and CDR2 from the germline V gene are MNHEY and SMNVEV (reference sequence). The DNA for the CDR3 is TGTGCCAGCAGTTTAAAGGGAGCCCTACCTGCTGGGCAGTTCTTC. Its protein is CASSLKGALPAGQFF.

This clone was picked up a small number of times. The chain has TRBV7-3 and TRBJ2-3, with D perhaps matching TRBD1 (5 bases). Germline V lookup: CDR1 SGHTA, CDR2 FQGTGA. The CDR3 runs to 17 residues. The V and J ends lost 4 bases and 4 bases respectively, with 21 bases between them. This CDR3 is CASSSSVQGGSPDTQYF. As DNA, the CDR3 is TGTGCCAGCAGCTCCTCCGTGCAGGGTGGATCCCCAGATACGCAGTATTTT.

The V call is TRBV5-1, the J call TRBJ1-2; no reliable D call. Trimming left V 0 bases short and J 8 bases short, with 20 bases between. The CDR3 spans 16 residues. CDR1 SGHRS and CDR2 YFSETQ come from the germline V gene. Here the CDR3 reads CASSLGVVAVSRGYTF. In nucleotides, the CDR3 is TGCGCCAGCAGCTTGGGTGTCGTGGCAGTTTCGCGGGGCTACACCTTC.

Many counts were recorded for this clone. V usage is TRBV7-9 and J usage is TRBJ1-2; no clear D. CDR1 and CDR2 (germline): SEHNR, FQNEAQ (reference sequence). Deletions cut 7 bases from V and 4 bases from J, with 19 bases between. The CDR3 loop spans 15 amino acids. The CDR3 DNA reads as TGTGCCAGCAACCGAGGGTCAGCTCAGAGCTATGGCTACACCTTC. The encoded protein is CASNRGSAQSYGYTF.

This clone was found a few times. The rearrangement links TRBV27 to TRBJ2-5, with 10 bases lining up with TRBD2. Per germline, CDR1 MNHEY and CDR2 SMNVEV (reference sequence). This CDR3 region has 16 residues. Losses at the gene ends were 0 bases for V and 5 bases for J; bases not matched to a gene: 6. CDR3 in DNA: TGTGCCAGCAGTTTATCGAAACTAGCGGGGTGGGAGACCCAGTACTTC. It translates to CASSLSKLAGWETQYF.

A few counts support this clone. V and J are TRBV6-5 and TRBJ2-4; no clear D gene. CDR3 length: 14 residues. Trimming cost V 5 bases and J 0 bases, with 8 bases left between them. CDR1 is MNHEY and CDR2 is SVGAGI in the germline V gene. The CDR3, as DNA: TGTGCCAGCAGTACCCGCAGAGCCAAAAACATTCAGTACTTC. Protein product: CASSTRRAKNIQYF.

V gene TRBV10-3 combines with J gene TRBJ2-7, with D possibly matching TRBD2 (6 bases). The germline V and J ends were trimmed by 6 bases and 1 base, with 16 bases remaining between them. This CDR3 has 15 amino acids. Germline lookup yields CDR1 ENHRY and CDR2 SYGVKD. Written as DNA, the CDR3 is TGTGCCATCAGGCCCGGGTTAGGAGGGTCCTACGAGCAGTACTTC. Its protein product is CAIRPGLGGSYEQYF.

In its sample, this clone was seen a few times. V and J are TRBV7-9 and TRBJ2-5; unclear D gene. In germline, CDR1 is SEHNR, CDR2 FQNEAQ (reference sequence). The V end lost 4 bases, the J end lost 2 bases, and 11 bases lay between the germline ends. The CDR3 covers 14 residues. This CDR3 reads CASSSLTRQETQYF. CDR3 nucleotides: TGTGCCAGCAGCTCTTTGACACGGCAAGAGACCCAGTACTTC.

This clone has a handful of counts. A read error may account for a junction end that differs from germline. The chain has TRBV7-7 and TRBJ2-1; D possibly corresponds to TRBD1 (6 bases). CDR3 length: 15 amino acids. The germline CDR1 and CDR2 sequences are SSHAT and FNYEAQ (reference sequence). CDR3 region: CASSSLQGNRNEQFF. The CDR3 DNA reads as TGTGCTAGCAGTTCCCTACAGGGAAATAGGAATGAGCAGTTCTTC.

V gene TRBV6-6 combines with J gene TRBJ2-7, with D uncertain. V shed 4 bases and J shed 0 bases, with 10 bases lying between them. CDR1 and CDR2 from the germline V gene are MNHNY and SVGAGI (reference sequence). The CDR3 sequence is 14 residues long. The CDR3 nucleotides are TGTGCCAGCAGTTCGGTCAGGTTCTCCTACGAGCAGTACTTC. This codes for CASSSVRFSYEQYF.

This chain connects TRBV7-9 to TRBJ1-2; D is unclear. The CDR3 runs 13 residues. Trimming removed 5 bases at V and 1 base at J, with 8 bases between. Germline CDR1 and CDR2: SEHNR and FQNEAQ (reference sequence). CDR3 sequence (DNA): TGTGCCAGCAGCGTGGCCAGTAACTATGGCTACACCTTC. This encodes CASSVASNYGYTF.

The J gene is TRBJ2-7, the V gene TRBV5-1, with TRBD2 identical over 8 bases. Germline assignment: CDR1 SGHRS and CDR2 YFSETQ. J lost 7 bases, V lost 0 bases, and 9 bases had no gene match. CDR3 length: 15 residues. The CDR3 DNA reads TGCGCCAGCAGCTTGGCCGGGGGGGTTGCGGAGGAGCAGTACTTC. Its protein product is CASSLAGGVAEEQYF. The whole variable domain, remainder taken from reference TRBV5-1 and TRBJ2-7, is KAGVTQTPRYLIKTRGQQVTLSCSPISGHRSVSWYQQTPGQGLQFLFEYFSETQRNKGNFPGRFSGRQFSNSRSEMNVSTLELGDSALYLCASSLAGGVAEEQYFGPGTRLTVT.

This chain connects TRBV2 to TRBJ1-1, with D maybe TRBD1 (5 bases). From germline, CDR1 is SNHLY and CDR2 FYNNEI. The CDR3 extends over 15 amino acids. V lost 7 bases, J lost 6 bases, and 21 bases lay in between. The CDR3 reads CASIPAGGWGAEAFF. Written as DNA, the CDR3 is TGTGCCAGCATCCCGGCGGGGGGTTGGGGCGCTGAAGCTTTCTTT.